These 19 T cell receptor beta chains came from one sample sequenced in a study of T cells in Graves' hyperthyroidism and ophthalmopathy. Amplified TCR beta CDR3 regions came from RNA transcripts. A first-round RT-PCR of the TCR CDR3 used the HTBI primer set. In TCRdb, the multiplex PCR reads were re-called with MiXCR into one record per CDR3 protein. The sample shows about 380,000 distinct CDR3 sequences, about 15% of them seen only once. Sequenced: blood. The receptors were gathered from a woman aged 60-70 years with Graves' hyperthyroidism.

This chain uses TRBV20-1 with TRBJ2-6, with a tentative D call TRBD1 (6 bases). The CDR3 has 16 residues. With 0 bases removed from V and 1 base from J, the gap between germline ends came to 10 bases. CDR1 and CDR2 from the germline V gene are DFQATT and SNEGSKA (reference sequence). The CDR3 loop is CSARDPRGSGANVLTF. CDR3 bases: TGCAGTGCTAGAGACCCCAGGGGATCTGGGGCCAACGTCCTGACTTTC.

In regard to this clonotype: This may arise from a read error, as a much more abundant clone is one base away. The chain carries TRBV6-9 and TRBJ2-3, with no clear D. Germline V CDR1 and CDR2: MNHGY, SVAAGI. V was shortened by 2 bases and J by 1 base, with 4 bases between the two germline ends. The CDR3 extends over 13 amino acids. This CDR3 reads CASSYLGTDTQYF. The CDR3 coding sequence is TGTGCCAGCAGTTATCTAGGCACAGATACGCAGTATTTT.

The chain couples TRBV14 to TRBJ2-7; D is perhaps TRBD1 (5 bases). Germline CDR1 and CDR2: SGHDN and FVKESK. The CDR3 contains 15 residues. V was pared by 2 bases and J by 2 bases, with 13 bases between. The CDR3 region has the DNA TGTGCCAGCAGCCAATTTCAGGGCCCCACCTACGAGCAGTACTTC. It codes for CASSQFQGPTYEQYF. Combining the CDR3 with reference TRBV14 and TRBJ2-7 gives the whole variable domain EAGVTQFPSHSVIEKGQTVTLRCDPISGHDNLYWYRRVMGKEIKFLLHFVKESKQDESGMPNNRFLAERTGGTYSTLKVQPAELEDSGVYFCASSQFQGPTYEQYFGPGTRLTVT.

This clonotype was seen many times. Here the CDR3 reads CASSPGVSAYNEQFF. CDR3 coding DNA: TGTGCCAGCTCACCTGGGGTATCCGCATACAATGAGCAGTTCTTC. The chain couples TRBV18 to TRBJ2-1, with D uncertain. The CDR3 contains 15 residues. Germline CDR1 is KGHSH and CDR2 is LQKENI. V was pared by 3 bases and J by 4 bases, with 13 bases between.

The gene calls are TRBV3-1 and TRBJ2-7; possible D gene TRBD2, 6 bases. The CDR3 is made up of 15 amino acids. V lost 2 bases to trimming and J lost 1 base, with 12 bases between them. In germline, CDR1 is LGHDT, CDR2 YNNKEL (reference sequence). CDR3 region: CASSQLARGSYEQYF. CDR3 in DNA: TGTGCCAGCAGCCAACTAGCGCGAGGGTCCTACGAGCAGTACTTC.

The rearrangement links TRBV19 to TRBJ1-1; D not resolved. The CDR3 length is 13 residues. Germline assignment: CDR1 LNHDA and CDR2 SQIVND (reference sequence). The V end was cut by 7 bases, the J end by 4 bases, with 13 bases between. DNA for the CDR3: TGTGCCAGTACCTCACGGTGGGGCACTGAAGCTTTCTTT. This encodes CASTSRWGTEAFF. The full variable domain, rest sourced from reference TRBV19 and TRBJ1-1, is DGGITQSPKYLFRKEGQNVTLSCEQNLNHDAMYWYRQDPGQGLRLIYYSQIVNDFQKGDIAEGYSVSREKKESFPLTVTSAQKNPTAFYLCASTSRWGTEAFFGQGTRLTVV.

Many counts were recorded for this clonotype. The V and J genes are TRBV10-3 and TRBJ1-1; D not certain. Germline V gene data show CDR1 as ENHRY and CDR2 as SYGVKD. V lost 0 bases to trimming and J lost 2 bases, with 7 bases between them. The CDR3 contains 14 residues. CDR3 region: CAISESGINTEAFF. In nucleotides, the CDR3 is TGTGCCATCAGTGAGTCGGGGATCAACACTGAAGCTTTCTTT.

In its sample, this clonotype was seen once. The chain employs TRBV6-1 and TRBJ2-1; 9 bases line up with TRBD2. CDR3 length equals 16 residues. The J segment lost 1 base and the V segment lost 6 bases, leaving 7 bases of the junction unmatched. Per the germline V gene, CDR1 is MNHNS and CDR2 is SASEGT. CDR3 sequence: CASSKASGRSYNEQFF. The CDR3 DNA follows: TGTGCCAGCAGCAAGGCGAGCGGGAGGTCCTACAATGAGCAGTTCTTC.

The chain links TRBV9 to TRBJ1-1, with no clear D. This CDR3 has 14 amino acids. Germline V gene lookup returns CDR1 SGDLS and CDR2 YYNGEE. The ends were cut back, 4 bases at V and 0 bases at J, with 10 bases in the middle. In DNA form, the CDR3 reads TGTGCCAGCAGCCGCACGACGGTGAACACTGAAGCTTTCTTT. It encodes CASSRTTVNTEAFF.

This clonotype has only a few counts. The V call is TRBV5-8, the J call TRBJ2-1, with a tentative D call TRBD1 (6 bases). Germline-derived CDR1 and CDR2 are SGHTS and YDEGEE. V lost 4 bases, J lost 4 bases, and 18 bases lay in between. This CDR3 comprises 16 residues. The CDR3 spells CASSLYEGVVYNEQFF. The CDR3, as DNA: TGTGCCAGCAGCCTATATGAGGGGGTGGTGTACAATGAGCAGTTCTTC. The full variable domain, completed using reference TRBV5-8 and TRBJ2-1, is EAGVTQSPTHLIKTRGQQATLRCSPISGHTSVYWYQQALGLGLQFLLWYDEGEERNRGNFPPRFSGRQFPNYSSELNVNALELEDSALYLCASSLYEGVVYNEQFFGPGTRLTVL.

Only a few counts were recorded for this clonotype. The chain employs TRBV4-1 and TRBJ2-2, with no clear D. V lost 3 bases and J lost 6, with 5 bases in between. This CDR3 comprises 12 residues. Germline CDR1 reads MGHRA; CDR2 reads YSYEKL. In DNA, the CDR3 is TGCGCCAGCAGCCACGTCTCCGGGGAGCTGTTTTTT. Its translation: CASSHVSGELFF.

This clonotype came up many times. The CDR3, as DNA: TGTGCCAGCAGCCCTTCGAGGGCAGGCCACGAGCAGTACTTC. Translating gives CASSPSRAGHEQYF. V usage is TRBV11-2 and J usage is TRBJ2-7; weak D call: TRBD2 (5 bases). Trimming pared 5 bases from V and 5 bases from J, leaving 16 bases between. Germline assignment: CDR1 SGHAT and CDR2 FQNNGV. CDR3 size: 14 residues. Using reference TRBV11-2 and TRBJ2-7 for the parts outside the CDR3, the full variable domain is EAGVAQSPRYKIIEKRQSVAFWCNPISGHATLYWYQQILGQGPKLLIQFQNNGVVDDSQLPKDRFSAERLKGVDSTLKIQPAKLEDSAVYLCASSPSRAGHEQYFGPGTRLTVT.

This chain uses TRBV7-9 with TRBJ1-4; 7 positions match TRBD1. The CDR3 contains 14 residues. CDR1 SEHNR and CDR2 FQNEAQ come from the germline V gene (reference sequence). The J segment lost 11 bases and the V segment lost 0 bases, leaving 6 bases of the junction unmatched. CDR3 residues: CASSLAQTGWKLFF. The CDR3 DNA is TGTGCCAGCAGCTTAGCTCAGACAGGGTGGAAACTGTTTTTT. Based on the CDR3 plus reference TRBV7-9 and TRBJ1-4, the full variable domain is DTGVSQNPRHKITKRGQNVTFRCDPISEHNRLYWYRQTLGQGPEFLTYFQNEAQLEKSRLLSDRFSAERPKGSFSTLEIQRTEQGDSAMYLCASSLAQTGWKLFFGSGTQLSVL.

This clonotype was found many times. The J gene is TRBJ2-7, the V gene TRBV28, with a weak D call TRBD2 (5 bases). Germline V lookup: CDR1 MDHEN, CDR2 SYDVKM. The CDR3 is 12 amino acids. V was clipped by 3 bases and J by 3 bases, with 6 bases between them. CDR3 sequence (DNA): TGTGCCAGCAGTTTTGAGGGCTACGAGCAGTACTTC. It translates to CASSFEGYEQYF.

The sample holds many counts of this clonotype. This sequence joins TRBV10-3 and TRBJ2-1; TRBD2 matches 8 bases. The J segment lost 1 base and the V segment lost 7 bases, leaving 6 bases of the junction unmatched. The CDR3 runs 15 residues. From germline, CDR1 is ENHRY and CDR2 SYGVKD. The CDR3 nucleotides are TGTGCCATCAAAACTAGCGGAGATTCCTACAATGAGCAGTTCTTC. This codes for CAIKTSGDSYNEQFF.

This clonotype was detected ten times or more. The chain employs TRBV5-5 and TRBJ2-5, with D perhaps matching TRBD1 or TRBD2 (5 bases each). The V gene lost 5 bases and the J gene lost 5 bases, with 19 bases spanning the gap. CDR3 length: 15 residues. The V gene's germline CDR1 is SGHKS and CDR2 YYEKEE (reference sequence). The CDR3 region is CASSQEAGAGETQYF. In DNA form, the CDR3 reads TGTGCCAGCAGTCAGGAGGCTGGGGCCGGGGAGACCCAGTACTTC.

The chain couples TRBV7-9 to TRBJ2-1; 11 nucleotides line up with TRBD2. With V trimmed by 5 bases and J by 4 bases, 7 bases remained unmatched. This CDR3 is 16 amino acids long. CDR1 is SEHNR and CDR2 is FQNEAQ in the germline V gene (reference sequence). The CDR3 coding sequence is TGTGCCAGCAGCCCTGAGACTAGCGGGGCATACAATGAGCAGTTCTTC. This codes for CASSPETSGAYNEQFF.

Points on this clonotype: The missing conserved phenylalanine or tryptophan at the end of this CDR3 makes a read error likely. CDR3 coding DNA: TGTGCCAGCAGCTTAGGGGCTGAAAAACTGTTTTCT. Translation: CASSLGAEKLFS. The rearrangement joins TRBV11-2 to TRBJ1-4, with D unresolved. Germline loops: CDR1 SGHAT, CDR2 FQNNGV. With 1 base removed from V and 7 bases from J, the gap between germline ends came to 4 bases. This CDR3 has 12 residues.

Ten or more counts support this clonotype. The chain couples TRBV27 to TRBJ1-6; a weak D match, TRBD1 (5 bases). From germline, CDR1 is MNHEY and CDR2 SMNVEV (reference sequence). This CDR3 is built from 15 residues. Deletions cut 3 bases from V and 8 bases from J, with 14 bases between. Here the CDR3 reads CASSLSGTWDSPLHF. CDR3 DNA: TGTGCCAGCAGTTTGAGCGGGACCTGGGATTCACCCCTCCACTTT.